This TCR beta chain was sequenced in a study of blood T cell repertoires in COVID-19. This table comes from immunoSEQ multiplex PCR, and its TCRdb copy is limited to in-frame clones, with some not included. The table lists over 350,000 clones, about nine tenths of them singletons. The V end lost 1 base, the J end lost 1 base, and 8 bases lay between the germline ends. From germline, CDR1 is SGHRS and CDR2 YFSETQ. This CDR3 contains 14 residues. The TCR was taken from a woman in her 30s with active or convalescent COVID-19. V and J are TRBV5-1 and TRBJ1-1; the D gene is possibly TRBD1 (6 bases). Sequenced: peripheral blood. This CDR3 reads CASSLPGQNTEAFF. The CDR3 DNA sequence: TGCGCCAGCAGCTTGCCGGGACAGAACACTGAAGCTTTCTTT. The full variable domain, with the rest looked up from reference TRBV5-1 and TRBJ1-1, is KAGVTQTPRYLIKTRGQQVTLSCSPISGHRSVSWYQQTPGQGLQFLFEYFSETQRNKGNFPGRFSGRQFSNSRSEMNVSTLELGDSALYLCASSLPGQNTEAFFGQGTRLTVV.